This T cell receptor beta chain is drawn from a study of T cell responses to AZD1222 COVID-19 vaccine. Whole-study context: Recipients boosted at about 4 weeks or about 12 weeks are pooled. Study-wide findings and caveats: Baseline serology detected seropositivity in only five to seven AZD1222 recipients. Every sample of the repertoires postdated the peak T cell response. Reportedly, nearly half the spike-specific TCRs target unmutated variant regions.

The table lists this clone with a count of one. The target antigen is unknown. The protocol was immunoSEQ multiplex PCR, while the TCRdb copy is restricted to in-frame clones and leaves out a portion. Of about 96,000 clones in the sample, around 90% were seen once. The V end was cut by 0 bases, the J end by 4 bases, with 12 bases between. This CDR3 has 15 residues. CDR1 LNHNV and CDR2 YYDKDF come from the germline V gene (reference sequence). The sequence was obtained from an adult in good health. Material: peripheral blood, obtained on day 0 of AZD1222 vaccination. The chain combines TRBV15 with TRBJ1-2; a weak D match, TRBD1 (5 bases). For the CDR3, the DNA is TGTGCCACCAGCAGAGATCGGGCGGGACCCTATGGCTACACCTTC. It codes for CATSRDRAGPYGYTF.